The next 28 T cell receptor beta chains were all read from a single sample in a study of blood T cell repertoires in COVID-19. Clones were read by immunoSEQ multiplex PCR, and TCRdb kept only the in-frame ones, dropping some. The sample carries about 140,000 clones, around nine tenths recorded once. The material sequenced was peripheral blood. Every receptor here comes from a man aged 45-60 years with active or convalescent COVID-19.

V is TRBV24-1 and J is TRBJ2-3, with TRBD2 matching 9 bases. V shed 5 bases, J shed 1 base, and the junction held 9 bases outside the gene matches. The CDR3 length is 17 residues. The germline CDR1 and CDR2 sequences are KGHDR and SFDVKD. The chain's CDR3 is CATSAYRSGSGTDTQYF. The CDR3, as DNA: TGTGCCACCAGTGCCTACCGTAGCGGGAGCGGCACAGATACGCAGTATTTT.

The chain links TRBV11-3 to TRBJ2-7, with D possibly TRBD2 on 5 matching bases. CDR3 length equals 12 residues. Trimming pared 8 bases from V and 0 bases from J, leaving 8 bases between. In germline, CDR1 is SGHNT, CDR2 YENEEA. The CDR3 reads CASGGSSYEQYF. The CDR3 DNA follows: TGTGCCAGCGGTGGGAGCTCCTACGAGCAGTACTTC. The variable domain in full, completed from reference TRBV11-3 and TRBJ2-7, reads EAGVVQSPRYKIIEKKQPVAFWCNPISGHNTLYWYLQNLGQGPELLIRYENEEAVDDSQLPKDRFSAERLKGVDSTLKIQPAELGDSAVYLCASGGSSYEQYFGPGTRLTVT.

This clone appeared once. The chain has TRBV5-1 and TRBJ2-3; D perhaps matches TRBD2 (6 bases). Germline V gene sequence: CDR1 SGHRS, CDR2 YFSETQ. Trimming took off 0 bases at V and 6 bases at J, with 20 bases between the two ends. The CDR3 totals 17 residues. The CDR3 is CASSLVGSGRSADTQYF. The CDR3 DNA reads as TGCGCCAGCAGCTTGGTAGGTAGCGGTCGATCGGCCGATACGCAGTATTTT.

The rearrangement joins TRBV2 to TRBJ2-7; D not certain. The germline V gene has CDR1 SNHLY and CDR2 FYNNEI. V was shortened by 5 bases and J by 7 bases, with 15 bases between the two germline ends. This CDR3 region has 13 residues. Written as DNA, the CDR3 is TGTGCCAGCAGTCAAATCATGGTCGGGGAGCAGTACTTC. It is translated as CASSQIMVGEQYF.

The rearrangement links TRBV6-1 to TRBJ1-6; TRBD1 is a possible D gene (5 bases). V was trimmed by 2 bases and J by 0 bases, leaving 8 bases between them. CDR3 size: 16 residues. Looked up from germline, CDR1 is MNHNS and CDR2 is SASEGT. The CDR3 DNA reads as TGTGCCAGCAGTGAACGGACAAGCTCCTATAATTCACCCCTCCACTTT. It yields the protein CASSERTSSYNSPLHF.

The genes are TRBV10-1 and TRBJ2-7, with 8 bases that match TRBD2. The CDR3 is made up of 14 amino acids. Germline loops: CDR1 WNHNN, CDR2 SYGVQD (reference sequence). V shed 5 bases and J 2 bases; nucleotides not matched to a gene: 5. The CDR3 sequence is CASSQRESAYEQYF. The CDR3 DNA follows: TGCGCCAGCAGTCAGCGGGAGTCGGCCTACGAGCAGTACTTC.

V is TRBV2 and J is TRBJ2-3, with D maybe TRBD1 (6 bases). Trimming pared 5 bases from V and 0 bases from J, leaving 15 bases between. This CDR3 is 16 amino acids long. CDR1 is SNHLY, CDR2 FYNNEI, per germline. DNA for the CDR3: TGTGCCAGCAGTCCCGAGGGGGACGTGAGCACAGATACGCAGTATTTT. Protein sequence: CASSPEGDVSTDTQYF.

This chain connects TRBV10-2 to TRBJ1-3; 8 nucleotides align to TRBD1. Germline CDR1 and CDR2: WSHSY and SAAADI. Trimming cost V 10 bases and J 0 bases; bases outside gene matches: 8. The CDR3 is 15 amino acids. The CDR3, as DNA: TGCGCCATCTGGGACAGGACAAACTCTGGAAACACCATATATTTT. Translated: CAIWDRTNSGNTIYF.

This clone was detected only once. The V and J genes are TRBV18 and TRBJ2-7, with a tentative D call TRBD2 (6 bases). Germline CDR1 is KGHSH and CDR2 is LQKENI. CDR3 length: 13 residues. The ends were cut back, 2 bases at V and 1 base at J, with 6 bases in the middle. The CDR3 here is CASSPAGSYEQYF. CDR3 nucleotides: TGTGCCAGCTCACCAGCGGGGTCCTACGAGCAGTACTTC. The variable domain in full, completed from reference TRBV18 and TRBJ2-7, reads NAGVMQNPRHLVRRRGQEARLRCSPMKGHSHVYWYRQLPEEGLKFMVYLQKENIIDESGMPKERFSAEFPKEGPSILRIQQVVRGDSAAYFCASSPAGSYEQYFGPGTRLTVT.

This clone was found once. V and J are TRBV7-3 and TRBJ2-3, with a weak D call TRBD2 (6 bases). Germline CDR1 SGHTA, CDR2 FQGTGA. The CDR3 is made up of 16 amino acids. V lost 5 bases, J lost 5 bases, and 20 bases lay in between. CDR3 in amino acids: CASSPNVGGRQDTQYF. In DNA form, the CDR3 reads TGTGCCAGCAGCCCGAATGTGGGAGGACGCCAAGATACGCAGTATTTT.

In this sample, this clone turned up many times. V and J are TRBV7-9 and TRBJ2-7; D unclear. The CDR3 totals 12 residues. Per the germline V gene, CDR1 is SEHNR and CDR2 is FQNEAQ (reference sequence). Trimming took off 8 bases at V and 2 bases at J, with 10 bases between the two ends. The CDR3 DNA is TGTGCCAGCGGTTCGACACCCTACGAGCAGTACTTC. Its translation: CASGSTPYEQYF.

Here the CDR3 DNA reads TGTGCCAGCAGCCACTGGACAGGGAAGGGCACTAGCTCTTTCTCCAATGAGCAGTTCTTC. This codes for CASSHWTGKGTSSFSNEQFF. J is TRBJ2-1 and V is TRBV6-2 or TRBV6-3, with 8 bases identical to TRBD1. There are 20 residues in the CDR3. From germline, CDR1 is MNHEY and CDR2 SVGEGT. V lost 6 bases to trimming and J lost 6 bases; unmatched junction nucleotides: 25.

This clone has only a few counts. The chain links TRBV28 to TRBJ1-2, with D possibly TRBD1 on 5 matching bases. The CDR3 consists of 14 residues. V dropped 7 bases and J dropped 5 bases, with 17 bases sitting between them. Germline V gene sequence: CDR1 MDHEN, CDR2 SYDVKM. The CDR3 nucleotides read TGTGCCAGCATTGCAGGGAACTATCGTTATGGCTACACCTTC. Translated, it gives CASIAGNYRYGYTF.

CDR3 in amino acids: CASKAGREANYGYTF. The DNA for the CDR3 is TGTGCCAGCAAAGCCGGGCGGGAGGCCAACTATGGCTACACCTTC. This sequence joins TRBV6-5 and TRBJ1-2; no firm D call. This CDR3 is built from 15 residues. V was shortened by 7 bases and J by 2 bases, with 17 bases between the two germline ends. Germline V lookup: CDR1 MNHEY, CDR2 SVGAGI.

This chain links TRBV5-1 with TRBJ1-4; 11 nucleotides line up with TRBD1. Losses at the gene ends were 4 bases for V and 8 bases for J; bases not matched to a gene: 7. The CDR3 totals 15 residues. Germline V gives CDR1 SGHRS, CDR2 YFSETQ. CDR3 sequence: CASSAHGTGGEKLFF. DNA for the CDR3: TGCGCCAGCAGCGCGCACGGGACAGGGGGAGAAAAACTGTTTTTT.

V gene TRBV7-9 combines with J gene TRBJ2-7; 8 bases agree with TRBD2. CDR3 size: 14 residues. V shed 5 bases, J shed 0 bases, and the junction held 3 bases outside the gene matches. Germline V lookup: CDR1 SEHNR, CDR2 FQNEAQ (reference sequence). In nucleotides, the CDR3 is TGTGCCAGCAGCCCGGGAGGGAGCTCCTACGAGCAGTACTTC. Protein sequence: CASSPGGSSYEQYF.

The chain has TRBV11-3 and TRBJ2-2, with unresolved D. V was shortened by 2 bases and J by 4 bases, with 8 bases between the two germline ends. The germline CDR1 and CDR2 sequences are SGHNT and YENEEA. The CDR3 is 14 residues long. The CDR3 DNA reads as TGTGCCAGCAGCTTACGGTCTGGCACCGGGGAGCTGTTTTTT. Translated, it gives CASSLRSGTGELFF.

The chain recombines TRBV3-1 (or the pseudogene TRBV3-2) with TRBJ2-7; maybe TRBD1 (6 bases). This CDR3 is 13 amino acids long. Per germline, CDR1 LGHDT and CDR2 YNNKEL (reference sequence). V was shortened by 3 bases and J by 2 bases, with 8 bases between the two germline ends. The CDR3 loop is CASSHGQTYEQYF. The CDR3, as DNA: TGTGCCAGCAGCCACGGACAGACCTACGAGCAGTACTTC.

The rearrangement joins TRBV9 to TRBJ2-7, with 7 bases matching TRBD2. The length of the CDR3 is 13 residues. V shed 0 bases and J 7 bases; nucleotides not matched to a gene: 4. Germline CDR1 and CDR2: SGDLS and YYNGEE. The CDR3 loop reads CASSVAGGGEQYF. The DNA of the CDR3 is TGTGCCAGCAGCGTAGCGGGAGGCGGGGAGCAGTACTTC.

V is TRBV18 and J is TRBJ2-7; D not certain. Germline lookup yields CDR1 KGHSH and CDR2 LQKENI. Between the trimmed V and J ends, which lost 1 base and 5 bases, there was a span of 6 bases. CDR3 length equals 12 residues. Here the CDR3 reads CASSPRQNEQYF. The CDR3 coding sequence is TGTGCCAGCTCACCACGGCAAAACGAGCAGTACTTC.

The chain combines TRBV19 with TRBJ1-3; D unresolved. Germline CDR1 LNHDA, CDR2 SQIVND (reference sequence). The CDR3 loop spans 14 amino acids. Trimming left V 6 bases short and J 0 bases short, with 9 bases between. The DNA of the CDR3 is TGTGCCAGTAGCCCTAGGATCTCTGGAAACACCATATATTTT. Its protein product is CASSPRISGNTIYF.

V and J are TRBV19 and TRBJ1-4; D ambiguous. Between the trimmed V and J ends, which lost 3 bases and 7 bases, there was a span of 9 bases. The CDR3 covers 13 residues. Germline lookup yields CDR1 LNHDA and CDR2 SQIVND (reference sequence). CDR3 amino acids: CASSIPPSEKLFF. CDR3 coding DNA: TGTGCCAGTAGTATCCCTCCCTCTGAAAAACTGTTTTTT.

Here the CDR3 reads CASSVGVGGGYEQYF. Here the CDR3 DNA reads TGTGCCAGCAGCGTAGGGGTCGGGGGGGGTTACGAGCAGTACTTC. The chain couples TRBV9 to TRBJ2-7, with 8 bases aligning to TRBD2. The CDR3 length is 15 residues. V was clipped by 0 bases and J by 4 bases; unmatched bases: 6. CDR1 is SGDLS, CDR2 YYNGEE, per germline.

This clone was observed a few times. The chain links TRBV5-1 to TRBJ1-2; no firm D call. Germline lookup yields CDR1 SGHRS and CDR2 YFSETQ. V was trimmed by 3 bases and J by 6 bases, leaving 12 bases between them. The CDR3 totals 13 residues. The CDR3 region is CASSSGRWDGYTF. The CDR3, as DNA: TGCGCCAGCAGCTCGGGAAGGTGGGATGGCTACACCTTC. The full variable domain, in which reference TRBV5-1 and TRBJ1-2 provide the parts outside the CDR3, is KAGVTQTPRYLIKTRGQQVTLSCSPISGHRSVSWYQQTPGQGLQFLFEYFSETQRNKGNFPGRFSGRQFSNSRSEMNVSTLELGDSALYLCASSSGRWDGYTFGSGTRLTVV.

The rearrangement uses TRBV3-1 (or the pseudogene TRBV3-2) and TRBJ1-5; 9 bases agree with TRBD1. The J segment lost 2 bases and the V segment lost 4 bases, leaving 0 bases of the junction unmatched. Germline V gives CDR1 LGHDT, CDR2 YNNKEL (reference sequence). CDR3 length: 14 residues. The CDR3 sequence: CASSRTGGNQPQHF. In DNA, the CDR3 is TGTGCCAGCAGCCGGACAGGGGGCAATCAGCCCCAGCATTTT.

This clone was seen once. This chain links TRBV14 with TRBJ2-1, with 14 bases matching TRBD2. Germline CDR1 SGHDN, CDR2 FVKESK. This CDR3 comprises 17 residues. The V and J ends lost 4 bases and 8 bases, in that order; junction bases with no gene match: 10. The CDR3 is CASSRRTSGRPRDEQFF. The CDR3 DNA follows: TGTGCCAGCAGCCGCCGGACTAGCGGGAGGCCAAGGGATGAGCAGTTCTTC.

The chain uses TRBV7-8 and TRBJ2-7; 7 bases fit TRBD1. The germline CDR1 and CDR2 sequences are SGHVS and FQNEAQ. V lost 5 bases and J lost 1; bases outside the gene matches: 5. The CDR3 loop spans 14 amino acids. The CDR3 DNA sequence: TGTGCCAGCAGCCGGACAGGAGTTTCCTACGAGCAGTACTTC. Translating it yields CASSRTGVSYEQYF.

The J gene is TRBJ2-5, the V gene TRBV7-9; D gene ambiguous. This CDR3 has 11 residues. In germline, CDR1 is SEHNR, CDR2 FQNEAQ (reference sequence). V was cut by 5 bases and J by 5 bases, with 6 bases left in between. The CDR3 DNA is TGTGCCAGCAGCCACCGGGAGACCCAGTACTTC. Its protein product is CASSHRETQYF. The entire variable domain, with the rest obtained from reference TRBV7-9 and TRBJ2-5, is as follows: DTGVSQNPRHKITKRGQNVTFRCDPISEHNRLYWYRQTLGQGPEFLTYFQNEAQLEKSRLLSDRFSAERPKGSFSTLEIQRTEQGDSAMYLCASSHRETQYFGPGTRLLVL.